The text below deals with one T cell receptor (beta chain). Produced via immunoSEQ multiplex PCR; TCRdb's table is partial and in-frame only. The sample gives some 120,000 clones, around 87% of which show up once; over 2.5% is in the top ten. The sample is drawn from a study of control samples from healthy donors and cancer patients. The J segment lost 13 bases and the V segment lost 4 bases, leaving 10 bases of the junction unmatched. The CDR3 is made up of 13 amino acids. This receptor was identified in a man in his sixties in good health. The chain has TRBV12-3 or TRBV12-4 and TRBJ1-1; 9 nucleotides match TRBD1. Sequencing used blood. The CDR3 is CASSSGQGRPFFF. In DNA, the CDR3 is TGTGCCAGCAGTTCCGGACAGGGGCGCCCTTTTTTCTTT.